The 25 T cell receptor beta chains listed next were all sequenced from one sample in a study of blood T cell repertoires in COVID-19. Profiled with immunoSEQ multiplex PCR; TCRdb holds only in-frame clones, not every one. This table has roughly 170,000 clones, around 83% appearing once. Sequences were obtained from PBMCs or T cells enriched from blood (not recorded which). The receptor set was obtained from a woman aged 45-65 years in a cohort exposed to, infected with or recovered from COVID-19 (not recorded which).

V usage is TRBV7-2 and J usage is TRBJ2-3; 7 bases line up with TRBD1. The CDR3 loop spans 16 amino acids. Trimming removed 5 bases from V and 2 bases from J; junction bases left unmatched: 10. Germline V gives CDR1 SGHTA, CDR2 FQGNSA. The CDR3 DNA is TGTGCCAGCAGCCTACAGGGGTCTTTCATCACAGATACGCAGTATTTT. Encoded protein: CASSLQGSFITDTQYF.

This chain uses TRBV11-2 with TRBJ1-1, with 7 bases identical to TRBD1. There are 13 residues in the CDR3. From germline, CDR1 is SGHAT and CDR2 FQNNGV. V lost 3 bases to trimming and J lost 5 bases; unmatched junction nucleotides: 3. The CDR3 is CASSFGTATEAFF. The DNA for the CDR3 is TGTGCCAGCAGCTTCGGGACAGCTACTGAAGCTTTCTTT.

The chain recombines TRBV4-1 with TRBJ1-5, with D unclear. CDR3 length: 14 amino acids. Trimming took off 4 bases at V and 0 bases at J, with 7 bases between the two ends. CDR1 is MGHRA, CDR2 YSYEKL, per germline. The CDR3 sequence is CASSRLDSNQPQHF. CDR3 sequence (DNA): TGCGCCAGCAGCCGACTAGATAGCAATCAGCCCCAGCATTTT.

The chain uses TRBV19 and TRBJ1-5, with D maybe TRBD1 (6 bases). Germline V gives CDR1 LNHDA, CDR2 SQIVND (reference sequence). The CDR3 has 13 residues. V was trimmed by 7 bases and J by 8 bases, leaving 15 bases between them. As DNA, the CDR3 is TGTGCCAGTACGATCAGGGGCGCAGAGCCCCAGCATTTT. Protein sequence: CASTIRGAEPQHF.

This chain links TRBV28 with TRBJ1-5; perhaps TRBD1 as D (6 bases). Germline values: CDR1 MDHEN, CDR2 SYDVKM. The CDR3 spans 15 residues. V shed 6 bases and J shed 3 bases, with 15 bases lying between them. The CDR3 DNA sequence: TGTGCCAGCAGCTCCGATGGACAGTACAATCAGCCCCAGCATTTT. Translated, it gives CASSSDGQYNQPQHF.

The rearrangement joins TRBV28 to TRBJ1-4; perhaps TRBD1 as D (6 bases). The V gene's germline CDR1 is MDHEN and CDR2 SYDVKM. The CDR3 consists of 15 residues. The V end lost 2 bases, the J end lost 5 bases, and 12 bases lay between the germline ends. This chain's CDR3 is CASSLRGHPNEKLFF. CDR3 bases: TGTGCCAGCAGTTTAAGGGGACACCCCAATGAAAAACTGTTTTTT.

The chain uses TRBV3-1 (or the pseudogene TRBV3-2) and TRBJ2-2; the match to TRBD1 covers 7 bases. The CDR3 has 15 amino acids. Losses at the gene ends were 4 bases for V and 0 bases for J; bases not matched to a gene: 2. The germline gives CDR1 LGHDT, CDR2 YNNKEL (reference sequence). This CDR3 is CASSRDSANTGELFF. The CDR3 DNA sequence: TGTGCCAGCAGCCGGGACAGCGCGAACACCGGGGAGCTGTTTTTT.

DNA of the CDR3: TGTGCCAGCAGTTTATCAGGAGGGGAGACCCAGTACTTC. Protein: CASSLSGGETQYF. The J gene is TRBJ2-5, the V gene TRBV12-3 or TRBV12-4; a weak D match, TRBD2 (6 bases). V was clipped by 2 bases and J by 5 bases, with 9 bases between them. The CDR3 sequence is 13 residues long.

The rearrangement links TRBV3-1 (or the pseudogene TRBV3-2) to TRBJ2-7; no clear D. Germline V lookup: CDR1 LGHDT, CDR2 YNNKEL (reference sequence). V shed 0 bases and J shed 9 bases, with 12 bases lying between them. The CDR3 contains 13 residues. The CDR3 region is CASSQESQTGQYF. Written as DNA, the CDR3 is TGTGCCAGCAGCCAAGAATCTCAGACGGGGCAGTACTTC.

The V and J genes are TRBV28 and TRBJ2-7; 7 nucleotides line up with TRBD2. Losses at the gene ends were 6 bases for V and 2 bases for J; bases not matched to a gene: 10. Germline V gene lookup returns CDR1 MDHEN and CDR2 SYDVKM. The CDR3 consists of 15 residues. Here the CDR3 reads CASSVAGVKAYEQYF. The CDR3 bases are TGTGCCAGCAGCGTGGCGGGAGTAAAGGCCTACGAGCAGTACTTC.

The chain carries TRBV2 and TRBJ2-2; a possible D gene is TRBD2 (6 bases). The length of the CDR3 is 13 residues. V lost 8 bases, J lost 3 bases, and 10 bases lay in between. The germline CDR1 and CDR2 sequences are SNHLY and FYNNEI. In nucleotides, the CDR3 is TGTGCCAGCCGGGAGCCAGACACCGGGGAGCTGTTTTTT. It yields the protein CASREPDTGELFF.

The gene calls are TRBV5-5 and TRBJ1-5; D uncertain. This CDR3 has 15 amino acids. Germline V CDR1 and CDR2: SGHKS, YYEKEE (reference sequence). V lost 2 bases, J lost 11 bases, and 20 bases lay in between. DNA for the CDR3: TGTGCCAGCAGCTTACTCGAGGGTGTCGGTCGTTCCCAGCATTTT. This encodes CASSLLEGVGRSQHF.

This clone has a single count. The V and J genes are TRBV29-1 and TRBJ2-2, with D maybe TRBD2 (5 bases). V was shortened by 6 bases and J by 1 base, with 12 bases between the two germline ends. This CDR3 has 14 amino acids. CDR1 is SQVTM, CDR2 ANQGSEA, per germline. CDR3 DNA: TGCAGCGTCCAAGAGCGGCTGAACACCGGGGAGCTGTTTTTT. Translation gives CSVQERLNTGELFF.

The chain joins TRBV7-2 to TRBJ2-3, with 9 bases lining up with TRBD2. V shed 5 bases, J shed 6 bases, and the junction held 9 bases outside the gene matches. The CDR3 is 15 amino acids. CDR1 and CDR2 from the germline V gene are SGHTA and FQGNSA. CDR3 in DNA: TGTGCCAGCAGCCCGACTAGCGGTACTCACGATACGCAGTATTTT. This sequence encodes CASSPTSGTHDTQYF.

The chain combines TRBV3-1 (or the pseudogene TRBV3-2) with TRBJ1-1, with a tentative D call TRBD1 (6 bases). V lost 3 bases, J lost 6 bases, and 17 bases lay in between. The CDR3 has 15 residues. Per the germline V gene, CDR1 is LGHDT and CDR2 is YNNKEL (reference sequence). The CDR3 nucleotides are TGTGCCAGCAGCCAGAACTGGGGGGGCCGGGCTGAAGCTTTCTTT. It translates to CASSQNWGGRAEAFF.

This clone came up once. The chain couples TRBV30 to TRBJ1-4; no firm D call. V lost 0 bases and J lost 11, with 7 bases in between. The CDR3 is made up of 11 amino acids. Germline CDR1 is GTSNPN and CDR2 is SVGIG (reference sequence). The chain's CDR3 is CAWSVEFKLFF. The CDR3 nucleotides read TGTGCCTGGAGTGTCGAGTTTAAACTGTTTTTT.

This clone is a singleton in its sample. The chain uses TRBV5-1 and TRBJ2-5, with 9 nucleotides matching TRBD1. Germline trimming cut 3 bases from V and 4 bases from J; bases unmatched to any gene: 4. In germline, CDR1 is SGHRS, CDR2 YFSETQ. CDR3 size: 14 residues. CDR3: CASSYTGGVETQYF. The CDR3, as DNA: TGCGCCAGCAGCTATACAGGGGGCGTAGAGACCCAGTACTTC.

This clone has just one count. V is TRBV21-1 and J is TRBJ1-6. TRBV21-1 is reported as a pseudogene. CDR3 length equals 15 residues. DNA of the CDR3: TGTGCCAGCAGCAAAGCGAGGTCATGTAATTCACCCCTCCACTTT. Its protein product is CASSKARSCNSPLHF.

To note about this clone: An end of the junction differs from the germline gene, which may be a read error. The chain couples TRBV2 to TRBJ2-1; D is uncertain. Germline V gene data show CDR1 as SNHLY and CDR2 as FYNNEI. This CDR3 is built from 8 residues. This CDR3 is CGTNEQFF. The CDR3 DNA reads TGCGGTACCAATGAGCAGTTCTTC.

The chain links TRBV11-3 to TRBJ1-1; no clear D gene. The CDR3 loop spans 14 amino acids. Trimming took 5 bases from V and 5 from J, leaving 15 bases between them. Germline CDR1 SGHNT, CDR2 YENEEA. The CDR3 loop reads CASSPSGWNTEAFF. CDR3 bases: TGTGCCAGCAGCCCTAGTGGGTGGAATACTGAAGCTTTCTTT.

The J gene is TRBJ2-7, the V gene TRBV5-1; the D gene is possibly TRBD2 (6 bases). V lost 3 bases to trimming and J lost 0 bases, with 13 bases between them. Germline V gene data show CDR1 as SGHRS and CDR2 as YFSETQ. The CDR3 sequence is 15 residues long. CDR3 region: CASSWESGPSYEQYF. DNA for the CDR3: TGCGCCAGCAGCTGGGAAAGCGGGCCCTCCTACGAGCAGTACTTC.

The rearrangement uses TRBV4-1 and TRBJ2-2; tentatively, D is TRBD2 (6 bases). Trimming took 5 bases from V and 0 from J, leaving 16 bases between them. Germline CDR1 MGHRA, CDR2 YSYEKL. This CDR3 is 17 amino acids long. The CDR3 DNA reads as TGCGCCAGCAGCACCCGTGGGGGGAATGCGAACACCGGGGAGCTGTTTTTT. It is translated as CASSTRGGNANTGELFF.

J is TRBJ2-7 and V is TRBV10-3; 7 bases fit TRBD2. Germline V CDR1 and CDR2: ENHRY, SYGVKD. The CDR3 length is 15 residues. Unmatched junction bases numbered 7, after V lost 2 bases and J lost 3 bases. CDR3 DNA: TGTGCCATCAGTGAGGCTCTAGCGGACTTCTACGAGCAGTACTTC. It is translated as CAISEALADFYEQYF.

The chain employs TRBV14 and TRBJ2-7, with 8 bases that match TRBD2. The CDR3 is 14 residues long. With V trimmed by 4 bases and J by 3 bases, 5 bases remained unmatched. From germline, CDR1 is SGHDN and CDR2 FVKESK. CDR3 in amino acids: CASSRSGGVYEQYF. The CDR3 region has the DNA TGTGCCAGCAGCCGCAGCGGGGGCGTCTACGAGCAGTACTTC.

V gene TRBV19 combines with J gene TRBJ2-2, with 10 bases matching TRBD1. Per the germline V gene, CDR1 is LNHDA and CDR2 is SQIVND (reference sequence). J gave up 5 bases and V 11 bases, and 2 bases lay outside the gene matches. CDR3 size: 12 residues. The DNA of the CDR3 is TGTGCCGGACAGGGGGGAACCGGGGAGCTGTTTTTT. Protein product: CAGQGGTGELFF.